A selection of T cell receptor beta chains follows, all from one sample in a study of T cells in Graves' hyperthyroidism and ophthalmopathy. TCRdb independently ran MiXCR on the multiplex PCR reads; one entry per CDR3 protein. The sample includes hundreds of thousands of distinct CDR3 sequences, around 15% of them seen just once. Sequences were obtained from blood. The receptors were gathered from a woman under 30 with Graves' hyperthyroidism. CDR3s include the opening cysteine and the closing phenylalanine or tryptophan. The order of the fields is V gene, J gene, CDR3 protein.

v_gene: TRBV12-5; j_gene: TRBJ1-1; CDR3aa: CASGLGPNTEAFF
v_gene: TRBV6-4; j_gene: TRBJ2-7; CDR3aa: CASIAGCSYEQYF
v_gene: TRBV20-1; j_gene: TRBJ2-3; CDR3aa: CSARLSDTQYF
v_gene: TRBV10-3; j_gene: TRBJ1-6; CDR3aa: CAISESTGINSPLHF
v_gene: TRBV20-1; j_gene: TRBJ1-6; CDR3aa: CSARDPYNSPLHF
v_gene: TRBV27; j_gene: TRBJ2-3; CDR3aa: CASRTTSGRSTDTQYF
v_gene: TRBV2; j_gene: TRBJ1-1; CDR3aa: CASATEMNTEAFF
v_gene: TRBV7-2; j_gene: TRBJ1-3; CDR3aa: CASSLAVGVNGNTIYF
v_gene: TRBV2; j_gene: TRBJ2-3; CDR3aa: CASSDVAGDTQYF
v_gene: TRBV5-1; j_gene: TRBJ2-7; CDR3aa: CASSPLTSGREQYF
v_gene: TRBV6-5; j_gene: TRBJ2-7; CDR3aa: CASSYGREIDEQYF
v_gene: TRBV7-9; j_gene: TRBJ2-7; CDR3aa: CASSTSGTSYYEQYF
v_gene: TRBV29-1; j_gene: TRBJ2-7; CDR3aa: CSVGPYSGSYEQYF
v_gene: TRBV19; j_gene: TRBJ1-4; CDR3aa: CASSIVRQGLNEKLFF
v_gene: TRBV29-1; j_gene: TRBJ2-5; CDR3aa: CSVPLPGQGLETQYF
v_gene: TRBV10-3; j_gene: TRBJ2-7; CDR3aa: CAIGTGGDEQYF
v_gene: TRBV6-1; j_gene: TRBJ2-3; CDR3aa: CASSVQGATDTQYF
v_gene: TRBV29-1; j_gene: TRBJ2-1; CDR3aa: CSVERQGLGVFYNEQFF
v_gene: TRBV20-1; j_gene: TRBJ2-7; CDR3aa: CSAGRSSSYEQYF
v_gene: TRBV6-1; j_gene: TRBJ2-5; CDR3aa: CASNQGRRETQYF
v_gene: TRBV7-2; j_gene: TRBJ2-7; CDR3aa: CASSPKRSSYEQYF
v_gene: TRBV6-5; j_gene: TRBJ2-7; CDR3aa: CASSYAGNYEQYF
v_gene: TRBV7-9; j_gene: TRBJ2-3; CDR3aa: CASSPKTRQGGRTDTQYF
v_gene: TRBV5-6; j_gene: TRBJ1-5; CDR3aa: CASSLAGGLGNQPQHF
v_gene: TRBV27; j_gene: TRBJ2-7; CDR3aa: CASSLWGIRDEQYF
v_gene: TRBV27; j_gene: TRBJ1-1; CDR3aa: CASSFASGGRGVAFF
v_gene: TRBV6-1; j_gene: TRBJ2-2; CDR3aa: CASSRGTGEYNGELFF
v_gene: TRBV12-5; j_gene: TRBJ1-1; CDR3aa: CASGFGLSNTEAFF
v_gene: TRBV18; j_gene: TRBJ1-5; CDR3aa: CASSPDDRVAGYSNQPQHF
v_gene: TRBV11-3; j_gene: TRBJ2-7; CDR3aa: CASSLALGLAGGLSYEQYF
v_gene: TRBV14; j_gene: TRBJ2-4; CDR3aa: CASSQAGGNIQYF
v_gene: TRBV19; j_gene: TRBJ1-5; CDR3aa: CASSIQGWTGDNQPQHF
v_gene: TRBV29-1; j_gene: TRBJ2-1; CDR3aa: CSVEGLQGGSYNEQFF
v_gene: TRBV28; j_gene: TRBJ1-2; CDR3aa: CASSRQNYGYTF
v_gene: TRBV28; j_gene: TRBJ2-7; CDR3aa: CASSLTGETYEQYF
v_gene: TRBV12-3/TRBV12-4; j_gene: TRBJ1-1; CDR3aa: CASSFKTENTEAFF
v_gene: TRBV19; j_gene: TRBJ2-1; CDR3aa: CASSPGQGLAGVPRTSYNEQFF